This TCR beta chain was recorded in a study of cytomegalovirus exposure and HLA in healthy donors. This PCR relied on a set of 60 Vbeta primers and 13 Jbeta primers. Using immunoSEQ multiplex PCR, the repertoire was profiled, and TCRdb retains in-frame clones only, with some absent. The sample contains 200,000 or so clones, roughly four fifths of which appear only once. To note about this clone: The target antigen is unknown.

The J segment lost 0 bases and the V segment lost 4 bases, leaving 8 bases of the junction unmatched. CDR3 length equals 18 residues. Germline CDR1 SGHDT, CDR2 YYEEEE. Study results and caveats: It was confirmed in vitro that a few of the CMV-associated chains were specific for CMV antigens. Presence/absence analyses assumed roughly uniform sequencing depth across donors, which may not hold. A later analysis showed TCR association rates differing by HLA locus, peaking at DRB1 and lowest at HLA-C.

The receptor was isolated from a woman aged 18-29 years in good health and CMV-seronegative. The J gene is TRBJ2-6, the V gene TRBV5-6; the match to TRBD1 covers 9 bases. Sequenced sample: PBMCs. This CDR3 is CASSDVGQGHSGANVLTF. In nucleotides, the CDR3 is TGTGCCAGCAGCGACGTGGGACAGGGTCACTCTGGGGCCAACGTCCTGACTTTC.